This TCR beta chain was documented in a study of T cell responses to AZD1222 COVID-19 vaccine. The overall study: Pooling of second doses given at about 4 or about 12 weeks was done.

The repertoire was sequenced with immunoSEQ multiplex PCR; TCRdb's copy has only in-frame clones and lacks some. Of roughly 120,000 clones listed, 90% to 95% are singletons. Trimming removed 7 bases at V and 5 bases at J, with 8 bases between. This CDR3 has 11 amino acids. Germline CDR1 is MNHEY and CDR2 is SVGAGI. This rearrangement joins TRBV6-5 to TRBJ2-5; tentative D call: TRBD2 (5 bases). The source is an adult in good health. Sequenced here: peripheral blood, sampled on day 0 of AZD1222 vaccination. The CDR3 sequence is CASIRGETQYF. CDR3 nucleotide sequence: TGTGCCAGCATCCGAGGGGAGACCCAGTACTTC.